This T cell receptor (beta chain) was recovered during a study of regulatory T cells in long-lasting Graves disease. Study-level background: For under 3 months, newly diagnosed Graves' patients had been taking antithyroid drugs.

Through Arm-PCR of CDR3 regions and iRepertoire HTBI primers, TCR beta libraries were built. TCRdb reprocessed the multiplex PCR reads via MiXCR and lists one record per CDR3 protein. The sample has 550,000 to 700,000 distinct CDR3 sequences, 16% seen once. This clonotype was counted many times. The antigen remains unidentified. Study-level points and caveats: Newly diagnosed Graves' patients exceeded persistent ones in TCR diversity.

Time point of the sample: newly diagnosed GD, antithyroid drugs for less than 3 months. Extracted RNA from PBMCs served as the source of the TCR library. This CDR3 is built from 15 residues. The germline CDR1 and CDR2 sequences are MDHEN and SYDVKM. With 5 bases removed from V and 8 bases from J, the gap between germline ends came to 19 bases. These data also formed part of another study, on T cells in Graves' hyperthyroidism and ophthalmopathy.

The clonotype comes from a man aged 18 to 35 with Graves disease. This chain connects TRBV28 to TRBJ2-1, with D perhaps TRBD1 (6 bases). The material was peripheral blood mononuclear cells (PBMCs), obtained at new diagnosis, from a patient treated with antithyroid drugs. This chain's CDR3 is CASSPTGINDYEQFF. In DNA form, the CDR3 reads TGTGCCAGCAGTCCAACAGGGATCAACGACTATGAGCAGTTCTTC.